The sequence of this T cell receptor (beta chain) was determined in a study of T cell changes during pregnancy in multiple sclerosis. Generated by immunoSEQ multiplex PCR, the TCRdb table keeps only in-frame clones and is missing some. In the table there are about 80,000 clones, 90% to 95% of which are singletons. This material consisted of peripheral blood, taken before pregnancy. This clonotype was sampled from a female donor with multiple sclerosis, enrolled in a pregnancy study.

The CDR3 sequence is CSVPGLEETQYF. The CDR3 DNA is TGCAGCGTGCCGGGACTAGAAGAGACCCAGTACTTC. The chain uses TRBV29-1 and TRBJ2-5; 8 bases fit TRBD2. Germline CDR1 reads SQVTM; CDR2 reads ANQGSEA. Germline trimming cut 6 bases from V and 3 bases from J; bases unmatched to any gene: 3. The CDR3 covers 12 residues.